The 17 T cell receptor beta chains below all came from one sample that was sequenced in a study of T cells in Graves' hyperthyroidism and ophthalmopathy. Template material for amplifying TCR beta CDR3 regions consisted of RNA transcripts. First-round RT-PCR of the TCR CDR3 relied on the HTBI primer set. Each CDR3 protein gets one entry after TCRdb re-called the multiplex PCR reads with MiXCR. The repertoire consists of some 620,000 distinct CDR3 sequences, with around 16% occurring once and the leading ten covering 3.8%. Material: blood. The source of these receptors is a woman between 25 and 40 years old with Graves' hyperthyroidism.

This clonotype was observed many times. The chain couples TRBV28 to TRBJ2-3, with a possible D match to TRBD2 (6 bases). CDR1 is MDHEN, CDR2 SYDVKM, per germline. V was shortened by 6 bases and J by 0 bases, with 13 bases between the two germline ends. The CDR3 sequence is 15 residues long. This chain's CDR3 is CASSRGTSSTDTQYF. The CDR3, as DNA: TGTGCCAGCAGCCGAGGGACTTCTAGCACAGATACGCAGTATTTT.

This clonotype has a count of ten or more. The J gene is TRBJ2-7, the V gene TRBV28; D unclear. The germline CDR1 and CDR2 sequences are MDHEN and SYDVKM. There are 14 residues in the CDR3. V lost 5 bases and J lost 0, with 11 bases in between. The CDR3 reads CASSAPTGSYEQYF. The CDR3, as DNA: TGTGCCAGCAGTGCCCCGACGGGCTCCTACGAGCAGTACTTC.

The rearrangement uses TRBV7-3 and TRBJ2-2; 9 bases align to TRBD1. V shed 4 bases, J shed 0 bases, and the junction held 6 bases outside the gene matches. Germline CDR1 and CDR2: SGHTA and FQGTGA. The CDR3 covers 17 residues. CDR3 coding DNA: TGTGCCAGCAGCTCAAAGGGACAGGGCCCGAACACCGGGGAGCTGTTTTTT. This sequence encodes CASSSKGQGPNTGELFF.

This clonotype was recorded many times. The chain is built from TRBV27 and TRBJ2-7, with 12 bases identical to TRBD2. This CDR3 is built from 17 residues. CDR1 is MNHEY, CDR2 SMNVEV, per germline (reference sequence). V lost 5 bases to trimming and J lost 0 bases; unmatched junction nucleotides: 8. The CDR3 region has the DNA TGTGCCAGCAGTATCACGTGGACTAGCGGGATCTCCTACGAGCAGTACTTC. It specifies CASSITWTSGISYEQYF.

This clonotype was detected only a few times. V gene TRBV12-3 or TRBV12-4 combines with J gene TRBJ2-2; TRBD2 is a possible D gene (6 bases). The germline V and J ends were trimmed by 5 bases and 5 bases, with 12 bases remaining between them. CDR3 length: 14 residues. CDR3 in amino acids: CASSVRGMTGELFF. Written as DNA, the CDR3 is TGTGCCAGCAGTGTCCGGGGGATGACCGGGGAGCTGTTTTTT.

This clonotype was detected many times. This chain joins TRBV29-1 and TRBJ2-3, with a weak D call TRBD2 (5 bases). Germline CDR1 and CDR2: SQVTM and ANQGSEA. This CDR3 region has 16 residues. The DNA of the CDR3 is TGCGGAGCCAATAGCGCCTTTGGGGTCGCGGGAGATACGCAGTATTTT. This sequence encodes CGANSAFGVAGDTQYF.

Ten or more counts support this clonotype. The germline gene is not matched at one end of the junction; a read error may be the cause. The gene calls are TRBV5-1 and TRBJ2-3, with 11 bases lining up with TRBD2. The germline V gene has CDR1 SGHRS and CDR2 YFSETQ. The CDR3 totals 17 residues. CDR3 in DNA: TGTGCCAGCAGCTTAGGTCTAGCGGGAGGCAGCACAGATACGCAGTATTTT. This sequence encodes CASSLGLAGGSTDTQYF.

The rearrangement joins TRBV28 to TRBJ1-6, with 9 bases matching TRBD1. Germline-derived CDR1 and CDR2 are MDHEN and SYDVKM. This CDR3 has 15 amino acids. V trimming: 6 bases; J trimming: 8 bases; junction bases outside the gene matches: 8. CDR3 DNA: TGTGCCAGCAGGGAACCGGGACAGGGACATTCACCCCTCCACTTT. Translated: CASREPGQGHSPLHF.

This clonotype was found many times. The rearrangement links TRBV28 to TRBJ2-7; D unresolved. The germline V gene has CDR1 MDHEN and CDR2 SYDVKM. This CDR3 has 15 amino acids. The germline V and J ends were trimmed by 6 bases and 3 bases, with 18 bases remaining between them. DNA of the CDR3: TGTGCCAGCAGCACGATAAAAGCCAGTGGCTACGAGCAGTACTTC. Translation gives CASSTIKASGYEQYF.

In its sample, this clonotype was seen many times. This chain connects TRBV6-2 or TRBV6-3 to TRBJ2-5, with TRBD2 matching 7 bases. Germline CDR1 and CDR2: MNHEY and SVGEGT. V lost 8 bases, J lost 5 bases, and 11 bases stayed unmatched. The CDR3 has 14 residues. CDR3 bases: TGTGCCAGCTCGAGGGCGGGAGTAATGGAGACCCAGTACTTC. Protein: CASSRAGVMETQYF.

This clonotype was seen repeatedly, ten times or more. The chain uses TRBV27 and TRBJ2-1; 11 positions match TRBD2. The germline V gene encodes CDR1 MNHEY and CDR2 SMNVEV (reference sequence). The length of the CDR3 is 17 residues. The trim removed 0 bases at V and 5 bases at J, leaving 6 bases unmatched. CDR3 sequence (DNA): TGTGCCAGCAGTTTATCGGTTCGACTAGCGGGGAACAATGAGCAGTTCTTC. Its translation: CASSLSVRLAGNNEQFF.

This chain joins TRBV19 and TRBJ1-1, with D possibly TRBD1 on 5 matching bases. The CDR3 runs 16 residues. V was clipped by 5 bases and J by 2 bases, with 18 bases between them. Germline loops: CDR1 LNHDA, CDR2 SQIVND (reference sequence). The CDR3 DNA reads TGTGCCAGTAGTCTCGGCCCGAGACAGTCCAACACTGAAGCTTTCTTT. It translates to CASSLGPRQSNTEAFF.

CDR3 in DNA: TGTGCCAGCAGCGTTACCTCACAGGACACCATATATTTT. Amino acid sequence: CASSVTSQDTIYF. The chain recombines TRBV2 with TRBJ1-3; TRBD1 might be the D (5 bases). This CDR3 contains 13 residues. The ends were cut back, 6 bases at V and 8 bases at J, with 14 bases in the middle. Germline-derived CDR1 and CDR2 are SNHLY and FYNNEI.

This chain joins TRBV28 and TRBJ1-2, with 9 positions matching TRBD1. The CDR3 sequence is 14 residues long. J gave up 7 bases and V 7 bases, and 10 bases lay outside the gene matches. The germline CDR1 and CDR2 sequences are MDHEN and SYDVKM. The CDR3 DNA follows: TGTGCCAGCAATCTTCCGGGACAGGGCCGTGGCTACACCTTC. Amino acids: CASNLPGQGRGYTF.

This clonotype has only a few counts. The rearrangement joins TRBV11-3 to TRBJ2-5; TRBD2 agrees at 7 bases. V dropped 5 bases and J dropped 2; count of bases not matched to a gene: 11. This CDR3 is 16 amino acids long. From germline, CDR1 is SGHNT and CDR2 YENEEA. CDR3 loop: CASSRQLAGDQETQYF. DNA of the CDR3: TGTGCCAGCAGCCGACAGTTGGCGGGAGATCAAGAGACCCAGTACTTC.

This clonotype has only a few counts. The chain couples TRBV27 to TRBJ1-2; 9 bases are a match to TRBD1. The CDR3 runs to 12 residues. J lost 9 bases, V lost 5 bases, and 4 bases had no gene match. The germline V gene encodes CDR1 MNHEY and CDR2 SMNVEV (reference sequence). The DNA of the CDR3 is TGTGCCAGCAGTCTGGACAGGGGTTGCTACACCTTC. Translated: CASSLDRGCYTF.

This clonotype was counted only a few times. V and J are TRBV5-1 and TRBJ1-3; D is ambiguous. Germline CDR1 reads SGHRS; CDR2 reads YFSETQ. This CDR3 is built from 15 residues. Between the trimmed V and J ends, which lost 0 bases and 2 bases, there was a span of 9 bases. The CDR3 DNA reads TGCGCCAGCAGCTTGGAGATGGGCCCTGGAAACACCATATATTTT. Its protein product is CASSLEMGPGNTIYF.